The next 11 T cell receptor beta chains were all read from a single sample in a study of CD8 T cells in ankylosing spondylitis. Notes on the study in general: Among TCR beta sequences, a motif of about 8 highly homologous variants appeared characteristic of ankylosing spondylitis blood.

From the 5' RACE reads, TCRdb called clonotypes with MiXCR, one entry per CDR3 protein. The table lists 450,000 or so distinct CDR3 sequences, about 25% of them singletons. No antigen has been assigned to these receptors. The sample taken for sequencing was blood, either unsorted or a sorted T cell fraction (not recorded which). The receptors stem from a male donor with ankylosing spondylitis.

The sample holds a few counts of this clonotype. The chain combines TRBV27 with TRBJ2-1, with 9 positions matching TRBD2. V shed 4 bases and J 5 bases; nucleotides not matched to a gene: 9. This CDR3 comprises 16 residues. Germline V lookup: CDR1 MNHEY, CDR2 SMNVEV (reference sequence). The CDR3 sequence is CASSSGLARFNNEQFF. CDR3 bases: TGTGCCAGCAGTTCCGGACTAGCGCGTTTCAACAATGAGCAGTTCTTC.

The chain joins TRBV24-1 to TRBJ2-3, with D maybe TRBD2 (6 bases). This CDR3 contains 16 residues. CDR1 is KGHDR, CDR2 SFDVKD, per germline. Trimming took off 3 bases at V and 5 bases at J, with 17 bases between the two ends. For the CDR3, the DNA is TGTGCCACCAGTGATGGCGTAGCGGCAGGAGGAGATACGCAGTATTTT. Residues: CATSDGVAAGGDTQYF.

The chain has TRBV7-6 and TRBJ2-7; TRBD1 matches at 7 bases. CDR1 and CDR2 from the germline V gene are SGHVS and FNYEAQ. V shed 5 bases, J shed 2 bases, and the junction held 6 bases outside the gene matches. This CDR3 has 14 amino acids. The chain's CDR3 is CASSPRDSTYEQYF. The CDR3 DNA reads TGTGCCAGCAGCCCCCGGGACAGTACCTACGAGCAGTACTTC.

Only a few counts were recorded for this clonotype. The chain uses TRBV12-5 and TRBJ1-5; 9 bases are a match to TRBD1. Germline CDR1 LGHNT, CDR2 FRNRAP. Trimming took 6 bases from V and 3 from J; bases not matched to a gene: 6. This CDR3 is 15 amino acids long. The CDR3 loop is CASGHGQGSNQPQHF. The DNA for the CDR3 is TGTGCTAGTGGCCACGGACAGGGGTCCAATCAGCCCCAGCATTTT.

The CDR3 sequence is CASSFNSPGQTNEKLFF. The DNA for the CDR3 is TGTGCCAGCTCCTTCAACTCGCCGGGACAGACTAATGAAAAACTGTTTTTT. This chain links TRBV18 with TRBJ1-4; 7 nucleotides match TRBD1. J was trimmed by 2 bases and V by 6 bases; bases with no gene match: 12. The CDR3 sequence is 17 residues long. The germline V gene encodes CDR1 KGHSH and CDR2 LQKENI.

The chain couples TRBV6-1 to TRBJ1-1; 9 positions match TRBD1. With V trimmed by 9 bases and J by 4 bases, 12 bases remained unmatched. The germline gives CDR1 MNHNS, CDR2 SASEGT. The CDR3 covers 15 residues. Written as DNA, the CDR3 is TGTGCCAGTAACTCACACAGGGGGCGCGGCACTGAAGCTTTCTTT. Its protein product is CASNSHRGRGTEAFF.

This clonotype was counted once. This chain uses TRBV20-1 with TRBJ1-2; no clear D gene. CDR1 is DFQATT, CDR2 SNEGSKA, per germline (reference sequence). V was cut by 7 bases and J by 0 bases, with 15 bases left in between. This CDR3 contains 14 residues. CDR3: CSGKLRLANYGYTF. The CDR3 DNA reads TGCAGTGGTAAACTCAGACTTGCTAACTATGGCTACACCTTC.

The chain carries TRBV12-3 or TRBV12-4 and TRBJ2-3, with 8 bases aligning to TRBD2. V lost 4 bases and J lost 6; bases outside the gene matches: 12. The CDR3 contains 16 residues. The CDR3 protein is CASSWSLAGSSDTQYF. The CDR3, as DNA: TGTGCCAGCAGTTGGAGTTTAGCGGGGTCATCGGATACGCAGTATTTT.

This clonotype has ten or more counts. The chain employs TRBV10-1 and TRBJ2-1, with D uncertain. The germline V and J ends were trimmed by 5 bases and 1 base, with 12 bases remaining between them. CDR3 size: 15 residues. Germline-derived CDR1 and CDR2 are WNHNN and SYGVQD (reference sequence). The CDR3 protein is CASSPSVGSYNEQFF. For the CDR3, the DNA is TGCGCCAGCAGTCCCTCTGTCGGGTCCTACAATGAGCAGTTCTTC.

This clonotype appeared a few times. CDR3 DNA: TGTGCCAGCTCACCGACGCCCTACGAGCAGTACTTC. This encodes CASSPTPYEQYF. This rearrangement joins TRBV18 to TRBJ2-7; no firm D call. This CDR3 spans 12 amino acids. V gave up 3 bases and J gave up 2 bases, with 5 bases separating them. Germline V gene lookup returns CDR1 KGHSH and CDR2 LQKENI.

This chain joins TRBV2 and TRBJ1-4; 7 nucleotides align to TRBD1. The V gene end was trimmed by 8 bases and the J gene end by 10 bases; junction bases not matched to a gene: 13. This CDR3 has 14 residues. Per the germline V gene, CDR1 is SNHLY and CDR2 is FYNNEI. CDR3 bases: TGTGCCAGCGAAAACGGGGACAGCCGACGAAAACTGTTTTTT. Protein product: CASENGDSRRKLFF. The variable domain in full, completed from reference TRBV2 and TRBJ1-4, reads EPEVTQTPSHQVTQMGQEVILRCVPISNHLYFYWYRQILGQKVEFLVSFYNNEISEKSEIFDDQFSVERPDGSNFTLKIRSTKLEDSAMYFCASENGDSRRKLFFGSGTQLSVL.